The 21 T cell receptor beta chains given below trace back to one sample, sequenced in a study of blood T cell repertoires in COVID-19. Sequencing used immunoSEQ multiplex PCR; TCRdb keeps in-frame clones, though not all of them. Of around 300,000 clones in the sample, more than 70% are singletons; the top ten hold about 2.7%. Material: peripheral blood. The receptors come from a man younger than 45 with active or convalescent COVID-19.

The chain is built from TRBV4-1 and TRBJ1-4; D unclear. CDR1 is MGHRA and CDR2 is YSYEKL in the germline V gene. This CDR3 contains 15 residues. V was cut by 0 bases and J by 5 bases, with 10 bases left in between. The CDR3 sequence: CASSQEQGENEKLFF. CDR3 DNA sequence: TGCGCCAGCAGCCAAGAGCAAGGAGAGAATGAAAAACTGTTTTTT.

This sequence joins TRBV24-1 and TRBJ2-7; D not certain. The CDR3 consists of 15 residues. Germline V gene data show CDR1 as KGHDR and CDR2 as SFDVKD. Trimming took off 2 bases at V and 0 bases at J, with 10 bases between the two ends. Written as DNA, the CDR3 is TGTGCCACCAGTGATTCCGGGTACCCCTCCTACGAGCAGTACTTC. Protein sequence: CATSDSGYPSYEQYF.

The chain has TRBV4-3 and TRBJ1-2; D unresolved. The CDR3 is 16 amino acids. V was cut by 0 bases and J by 1 base, with 12 bases left in between. The germline V gene has CDR1 LGHNA and CDR2 YSLEER. CDR3 loop: CASSQDPALYNYGYTF. The CDR3 nucleotides read TGCGCCAGCAGCCAAGATCCGGCACTATATAACTATGGCTACACCTTC.

This clone has only a few counts. This chain connects TRBV24-1 to TRBJ2-1, with TRBD2 matching 10 bases. V was pared by 6 bases and J by 8 bases, with 6 bases of the junction left unmatched. This CDR3 is 14 amino acids long. From germline, CDR1 is KGHDR and CDR2 SFDVKD. CDR3 in DNA: TGTGCCACCAGTAGCGGGAGGGCCCTCGATGAGCAGTTCTTC. Encoded protein: CATSSGRALDEQFF.

The rearrangement links TRBV9 to TRBJ2-1, with D possibly TRBD2 on 5 matching bases. Germline CDR1 is SGDLS and CDR2 is YYNGEE. CDR3 length: 15 residues. The V and J ends lost 0 bases and 6 bases respectively, with 13 bases between them. The CDR3, as DNA: TGTGCCAGCAGCGTAGGCAACACCCGGGGCAATGAGCAGTTCTTC. Translated, it gives CASSVGNTRGNEQFF.

J is TRBJ2-1 and V is TRBV5-1, with D possibly TRBD2 on 6 matching bases. Germline assignment: CDR1 SGHRS and CDR2 YFSETQ. This CDR3 is 15 amino acids long. Trimming stripped 5 bases from V and 6 bases from J, with 18 bases between. This CDR3 is CASSRGWQVANEQFF. CDR3 DNA sequence: TGCGCCAGCAGTCGGGGGTGGCAGGTTGCCAATGAGCAGTTCTTC.

The V call is TRBV2, the J call TRBJ1-1, with 9 bases lining up with TRBD1. Germline assignment: CDR1 SNHLY and CDR2 FYNNEI. V lost 6 bases to trimming and J lost 5 bases; unmatched junction nucleotides: 7. The CDR3 has 14 amino acids. CDR3: CASRDGQGITEAFF. In DNA, the CDR3 is TGTGCCAGCAGAGATGGACAGGGGATTACTGAAGCTTTCTTT.

The J gene is TRBJ2-3, the V gene TRBV6-6; 8 nucleotides match TRBD1. Germline V CDR1 and CDR2: MNHNY, SVGAGI (reference sequence). The CDR3 is made up of 16 amino acids. Germline trimming cut 2 bases from V and 0 bases from J; bases unmatched to any gene: 4. The CDR3 sequence is CASSYTTGVSTDTQYF. CDR3 nucleotide sequence: TGTGCCAGCAGTTACACGACAGGGGTTAGCACAGATACGCAGTATTTT.

V is TRBV18 and J is TRBJ1-5; D not resolved. The CDR3 runs 13 residues. Germline V gene lookup returns CDR1 KGHSH and CDR2 LQKENI. With 3 bases removed from V and 5 bases from J, the gap between germline ends came to 8 bases. The CDR3 loop is CASSPAQDQPQHF. DNA for the CDR3: TGTGCCAGCTCACCCGCCCAGGATCAGCCCCAGCATTTT.

This chain links TRBV4-1 with TRBJ1-6, with 8 bases matching TRBD1. The CDR3 has 15 amino acids. Germline CDR1 MGHRA, CDR2 YSYEKL. V lost 4 bases, J lost 8 bases, and 7 bases stayed unmatched. The CDR3 protein is CASSPDRGRDSPLHF. DNA of the CDR3: TGCGCCAGCAGCCCAGACAGGGGAAGAGATTCACCCCTCCACTTT.

The chain combines TRBV3-1 (or the pseudogene TRBV3-2) with TRBJ2-7; D call uncertain. The CDR3 totals 12 residues. The germline V gene has CDR1 LGHDT and CDR2 YNNKEL (reference sequence). Trimming pared 0 bases from V and 3 bases from J, leaving 3 bases between. In DNA form, the CDR3 reads TGTGCCAGCAGCCAAGACGTCTACGAGCAGTACTTC. It codes for CASSQDVYEQYF.

This chain joins TRBV6-2 or TRBV6-3 and TRBJ1-5; TRBD1 agrees at 7 bases. Germline lookup yields CDR1 MNHEY and CDR2 SVGEGT. Losses at the gene ends were 5 bases for V and 16 bases for J; bases not matched to a gene: 11. This CDR3 is built from 12 residues. The CDR3 DNA is TGTGCCAGCAGTCCCACACCAGGGGGATTACATTTT. It codes for CASSPTPGGLHF.

V is TRBV6-6 and J is TRBJ1-1, with a possible D match to TRBD1 (5 bases). CDR3 length equals 15 residues. V lost 4 bases and J lost 1, with 13 bases in between. Germline CDR1 is MNHNY and CDR2 is SVGAGI (reference sequence). The CDR3 DNA is TGTGCCAGCAGTTCGGGGGGACTTCAGAACACTGAAGCTTTCTTT. Its translation: CASSSGGLQNTEAFF.

V usage is TRBV6-6 and J usage is TRBJ1-3; D not resolved. Trimming stripped 2 bases from V and 4 bases from J, with 15 bases between. The germline CDR1 and CDR2 sequences are MNHNY and SVGAGI (reference sequence). The CDR3 contains 16 residues. This CDR3 is CASSYVHGSAGNTIYF. DNA for the CDR3: TGTGCCAGCAGTTACGTCCATGGGAGCGCCGGAAACACCATATATTTT.

This clone is a singleton in its sample. This rearrangement joins TRBV6-1 to TRBJ2-2; TRBD2 might be the D (5 bases). CDR1 is MNHNS, CDR2 SASEGT, per germline. The CDR3 is made up of 15 amino acids. Trimming shortened V by 3 bases and J by 5 bases, and 13 bases separated the two germline ends. The CDR3, as DNA: TGTGCCAGCAGTGACGCTAACCCGGGGACCGGGGAGCTGTTTTTT. Residues: CASSDANPGTGELFF.

The CDR3 coding sequence is TGCGCCAGCAAGATATGGGGGGAAGAATATGGCTACACCTTC. It codes for CASKIWGEEYGYTF. The rearrangement uses TRBV5-1 and TRBJ1-2; weak D call: TRBD1 (5 bases). This CDR3 contains 14 residues. Germline V gene data show CDR1 as SGHRS and CDR2 as YFSETQ. V was trimmed by 6 bases and J by 5 bases, leaving 17 bases between them.

The chain combines TRBV5-1 with TRBJ1-3; D might be TRBD1 (5 bases). The germline CDR1 and CDR2 sequences are SGHRS and YFSETQ. V was shortened by 4 bases and J by 0 bases, with 8 bases between the two germline ends. The CDR3 runs to 14 residues. In DNA, the CDR3 is TGCGCCAGCAGCCAGGGCCTCTCTGGAAACACCATATATTTT. Its protein is CASSQGLSGNTIYF.

The V and J genes are TRBV4-3 and TRBJ2-3; D is perhaps TRBD1 (6 bases). This CDR3 comprises 16 residues. Germline CDR1 LGHNA, CDR2 YSLEER. The ends were cut back, 0 bases at V and 0 bases at J, with 10 bases in the middle. CDR3 residues: CASSQEGTLSTDTQYF. As DNA, the CDR3 is TGCGCCAGCAGCCAAGAGGGGACACTTAGCACAGATACGCAGTATTTT.

This clone has a single count. The chain recombines TRBV5-1 with TRBJ1-1; D perhaps matches TRBD1 (5 bases). The V and J ends lost 1 base and 5 bases respectively, with 12 bases between them. The CDR3 is 14 amino acids. The germline V gene has CDR1 SGHRS and CDR2 YFSETQ. The chain's CDR3 is CASSLRQGGTEAFF. DNA for the CDR3: TGCGCCAGCAGCTTGAGGCAGGGAGGGACTGAAGCTTTCTTT. Looking up the rest from reference TRBV5-1 and TRBJ1-1 gives the full variable domain: KAGVTQTPRYLIKTRGQQVTLSCSPISGHRSVSWYQQTPGQGLQFLFEYFSETQRNKGNFPGRFSGRQFSNSRSEMNVSTLELGDSALYLCASSLRQGGTEAFFGQGTRLTVV.

The sample holds a few counts of this clone. This chain uses TRBV18 with TRBJ1-5; D remains unclear. Trimming removed 3 bases at V and 5 bases at J, with 14 bases between. CDR1 is KGHSH, CDR2 LQKENI, per germline. The CDR3 is made up of 15 amino acids. The CDR3 reads CASSPPPGGDQPQHF. In DNA form, the CDR3 reads TGTGCCAGCTCACCCCCCCCCGGCGGGGATCAGCCCCAGCATTTT.

The chain is built from TRBV11-2 and TRBJ1-3, with D hard to call. Germline assignment: CDR1 SGHAT and CDR2 FQNNGV. Trimming stripped 2 bases from V and 0 bases from J, with 5 bases between. The CDR3 runs to 14 residues. The CDR3 protein is CASSLLGSGNTIYF. CDR3 nucleotides: TGTGCCAGCAGCTTACTAGGCTCTGGAAACACCATATATTTT. The complete variable domain, with remaining parts taken from reference TRBV11-2 and TRBJ1-3, reads EAGVAQSPRYKIIEKRQSVAFWCNPISGHATLYWYQQILGQGPKLLIQFQNNGVVDDSQLPKDRFSAERLKGVDSTLKIQPAKLEDSAVYLCASSLLGSGNTIYFGEGSWLTVV.